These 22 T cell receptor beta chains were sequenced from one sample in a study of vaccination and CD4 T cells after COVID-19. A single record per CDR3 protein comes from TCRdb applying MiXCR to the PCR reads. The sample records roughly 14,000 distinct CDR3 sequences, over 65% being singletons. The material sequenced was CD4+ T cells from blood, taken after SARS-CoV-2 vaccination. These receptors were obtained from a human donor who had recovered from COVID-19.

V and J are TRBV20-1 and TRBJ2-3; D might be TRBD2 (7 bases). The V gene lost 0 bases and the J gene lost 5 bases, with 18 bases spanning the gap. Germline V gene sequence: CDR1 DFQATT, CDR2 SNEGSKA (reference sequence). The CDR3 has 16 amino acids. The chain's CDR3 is CSAREGYGGLIDTQYF. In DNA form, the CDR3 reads TGCAGTGCTAGAGAGGGATACGGGGGGCTAATAGATACGCAGTATTTT.

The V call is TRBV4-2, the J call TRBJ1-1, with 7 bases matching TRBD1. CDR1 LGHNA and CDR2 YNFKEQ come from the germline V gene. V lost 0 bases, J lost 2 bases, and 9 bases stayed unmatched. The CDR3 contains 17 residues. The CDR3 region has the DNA TGTGCCAGCAGCCAAGAGACGGCCGGGACAGCTAACACTGAAGCTTTCTTT. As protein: CASSQETAGTANTEAFF.

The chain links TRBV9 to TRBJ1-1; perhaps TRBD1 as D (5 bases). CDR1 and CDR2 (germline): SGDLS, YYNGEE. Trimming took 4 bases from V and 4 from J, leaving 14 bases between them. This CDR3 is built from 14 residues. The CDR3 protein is CASSPDGDGTEAFF. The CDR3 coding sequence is TGTGCCAGCAGCCCCGACGGGGACGGCACTGAAGCTTTCTTT.

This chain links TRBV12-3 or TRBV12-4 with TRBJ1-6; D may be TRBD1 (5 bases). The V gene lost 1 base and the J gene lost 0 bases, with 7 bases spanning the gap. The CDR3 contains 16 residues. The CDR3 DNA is TGTGCCAGCAGTTTAGGAAGGGGCTCCTATAATTCACCCCTCCACTTT. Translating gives CASSLGRGSYNSPLHF.

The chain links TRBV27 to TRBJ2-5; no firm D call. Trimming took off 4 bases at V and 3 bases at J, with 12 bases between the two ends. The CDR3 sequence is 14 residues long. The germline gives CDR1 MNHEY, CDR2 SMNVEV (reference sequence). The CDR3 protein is CASSSTSRKETQYF. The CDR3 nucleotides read TGTGCCAGCAGTTCTACGAGCAGGAAAGAGACCCAGTACTTC.

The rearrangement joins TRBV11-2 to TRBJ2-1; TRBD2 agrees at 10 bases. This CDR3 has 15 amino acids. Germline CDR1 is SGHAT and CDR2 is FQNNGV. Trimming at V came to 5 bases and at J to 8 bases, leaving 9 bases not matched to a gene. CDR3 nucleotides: TGTGCCAGCAGCCCAGAAGCGGGAGGGTACTATGAGCAGTTCTTC. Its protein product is CASSPEAGGYYEQFF.

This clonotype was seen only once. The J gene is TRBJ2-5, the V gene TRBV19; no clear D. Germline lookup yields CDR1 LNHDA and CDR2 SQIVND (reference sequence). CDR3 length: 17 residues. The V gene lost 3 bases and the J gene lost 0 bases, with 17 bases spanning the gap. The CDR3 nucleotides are TGTGCCAGTAGTATGGGTTCCTCTGCATCGTACCAAGAGACCCAGTACTTC. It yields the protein CASSMGSSASYQETQYF.

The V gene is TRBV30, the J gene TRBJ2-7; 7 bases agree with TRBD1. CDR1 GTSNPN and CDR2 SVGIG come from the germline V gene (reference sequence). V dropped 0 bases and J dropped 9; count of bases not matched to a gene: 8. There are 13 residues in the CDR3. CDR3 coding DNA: TGTGCCTGGAGTGTGGGTAAGGGGGCTCGGCAGTACTTC. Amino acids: CAWSVGKGARQYF.

Here the CDR3 DNA reads TGTGCCAGCAGTCTTGGCCTGACTAGCGGGGGCACAGATACGCAGTATTTT. Its protein is CASSLGLTSGGTDTQYF. This chain links TRBV28 with TRBJ2-3, with 11 bases aligning to TRBD2. Germline V gene data show CDR1 as MDHEN and CDR2 as SYDVKM. The CDR3 contains 17 residues. V dropped 5 bases and J dropped 1; count of bases not matched to a gene: 8. The whole variable domain, remainder taken from reference TRBV28 and TRBJ2-3, is DVKVTQSSRYLVKRTGEKVFLECVQDMDHENMFWYRQDPGLGLRLIYFSYDVKMKEKGDIPEGYSVSREKKERFSLILESASTNQTSMYLCASSLGLTSGGTDTQYFGPGTRLTVL.

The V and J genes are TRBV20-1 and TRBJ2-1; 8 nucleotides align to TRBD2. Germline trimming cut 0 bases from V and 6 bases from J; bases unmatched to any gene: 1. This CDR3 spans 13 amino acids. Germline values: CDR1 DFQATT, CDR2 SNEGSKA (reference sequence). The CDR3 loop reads CSARETSVNEQFF. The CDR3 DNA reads TGCAGTGCTAGAGAGACTAGCGTCAATGAGCAGTTCTTC.

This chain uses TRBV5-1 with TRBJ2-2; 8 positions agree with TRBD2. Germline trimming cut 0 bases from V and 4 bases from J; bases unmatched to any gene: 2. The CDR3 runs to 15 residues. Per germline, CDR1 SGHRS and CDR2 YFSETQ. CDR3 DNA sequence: TGCGCCAGCAGCTTGGACGGGAGGGTCACCGGGGAGCTGTTTTTT. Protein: CASSLDGRVTGELFF. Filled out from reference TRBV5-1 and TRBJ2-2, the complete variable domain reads KAGVTQTPRYLIKTRGQQVTLSCSPISGHRSVSWYQQTPGQGLQFLFEYFSETQRNKGNFPGRFSGRQFSNSRSEMNVSTLELGDSALYLCASSLDGRVTGELFFGEGSRLTVL.

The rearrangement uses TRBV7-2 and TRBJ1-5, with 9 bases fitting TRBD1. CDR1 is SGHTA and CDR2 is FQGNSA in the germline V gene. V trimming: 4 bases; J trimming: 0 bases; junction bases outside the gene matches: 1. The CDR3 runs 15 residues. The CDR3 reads CASSWTGDSNQPQHF. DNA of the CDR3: TGTGCCAGCAGCTGGACAGGGGATAGCAATCAGCCCCAGCATTTT.

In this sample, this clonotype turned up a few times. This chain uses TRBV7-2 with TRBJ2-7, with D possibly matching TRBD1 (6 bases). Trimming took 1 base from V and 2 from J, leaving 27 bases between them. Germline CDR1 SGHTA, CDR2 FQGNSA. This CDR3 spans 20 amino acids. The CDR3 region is CASSLGAGALLGINTYEQYF. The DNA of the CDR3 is TGTGCCAGCAGCTTAGGTGCAGGGGCCCTCTTGGGCATTAACACCTACGAGCAGTACTTC. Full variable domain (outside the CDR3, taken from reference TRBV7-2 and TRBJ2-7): GAGVSQSPSNKVTEKGKDVELRCDPISGHTALYWYRQSLGQGLEFLIYFQGNSAPDKSGLPSDRFSAERTGGSVSTLTIQRTQQEDSAVYLCASSLGAGALLGINTYEQYFGPGTRLTVT.

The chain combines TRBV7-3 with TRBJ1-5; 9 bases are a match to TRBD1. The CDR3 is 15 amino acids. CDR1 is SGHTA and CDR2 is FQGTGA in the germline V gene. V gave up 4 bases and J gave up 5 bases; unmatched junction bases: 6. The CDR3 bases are TGTGCCAGCAGCTCCTGGACAGGGGAGGATCAGCCCCAGCATTTT. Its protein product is CASSSWTGEDQPQHF.

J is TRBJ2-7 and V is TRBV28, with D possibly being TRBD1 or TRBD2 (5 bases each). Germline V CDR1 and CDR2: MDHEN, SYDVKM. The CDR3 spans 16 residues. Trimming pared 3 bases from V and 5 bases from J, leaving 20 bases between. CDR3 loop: CASSFSTGTVGHEQYF. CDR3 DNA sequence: TGTGCCAGCAGTTTTTCGACGGGGACGGTAGGGCACGAGCAGTACTTC.

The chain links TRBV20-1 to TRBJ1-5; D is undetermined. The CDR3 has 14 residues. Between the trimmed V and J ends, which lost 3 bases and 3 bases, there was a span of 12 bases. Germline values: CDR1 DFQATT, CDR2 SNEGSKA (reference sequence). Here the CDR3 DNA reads TGCAGTGCTAGTCGGGTGGCCAACAATCAGCCCCAGCATTTT. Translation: CSASRVANNQPQHF.

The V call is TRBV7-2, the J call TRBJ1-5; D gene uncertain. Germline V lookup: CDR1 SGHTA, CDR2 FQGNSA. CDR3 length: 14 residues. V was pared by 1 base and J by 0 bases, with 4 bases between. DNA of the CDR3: TGTGCCAGCAGCTTAGGCAATAGCAATCAGCCCCAGCATTTT. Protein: CASSLGNSNQPQHF.

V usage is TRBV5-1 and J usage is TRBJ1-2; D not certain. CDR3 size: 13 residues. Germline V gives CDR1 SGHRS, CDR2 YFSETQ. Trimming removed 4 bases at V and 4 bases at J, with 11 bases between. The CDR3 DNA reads TGCGCCAGCAGCGAACCAGGTACCTATGGCTACACCTTC. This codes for CASSEPGTYGYTF.

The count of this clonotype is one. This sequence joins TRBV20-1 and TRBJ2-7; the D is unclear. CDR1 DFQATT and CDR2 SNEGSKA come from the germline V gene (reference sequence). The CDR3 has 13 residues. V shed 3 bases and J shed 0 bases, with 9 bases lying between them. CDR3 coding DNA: TGCAGTGCTAGTTGGTTTGCCTCCTACGAGCAGTACTTC. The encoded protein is CSASWFASYEQYF.

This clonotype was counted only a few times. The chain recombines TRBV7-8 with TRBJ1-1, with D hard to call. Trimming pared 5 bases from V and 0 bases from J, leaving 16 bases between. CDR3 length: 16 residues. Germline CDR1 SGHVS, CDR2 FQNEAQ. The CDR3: CASSPRRDTLNTEAFF. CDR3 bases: TGTGCCAGCAGCCCCAGACGAGACACGCTGAACACTGAAGCTTTCTTT.

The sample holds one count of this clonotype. In DNA form, the CDR3 reads TGCAGTGCTAGAGATTCGGTGGGAGGGACCAAAAACATTCAGTACTTC. Amino acids: CSARDSVGGTKNIQYF. The chain is built from TRBV20-1 and TRBJ2-4; 7 nucleotides agree with TRBD2. Trimming cost V 0 bases and J 2 bases; bases outside gene matches: 7. This CDR3 spans 16 amino acids. Germline V lookup: CDR1 DFQATT, CDR2 SNEGSKA (reference sequence).

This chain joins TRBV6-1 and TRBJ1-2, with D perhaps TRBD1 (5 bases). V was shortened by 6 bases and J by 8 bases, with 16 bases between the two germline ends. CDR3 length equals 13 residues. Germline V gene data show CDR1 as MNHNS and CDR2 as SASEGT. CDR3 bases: TGTGCCAGCAGCTCGCCGTACGGGGACGGCTACACCTTC. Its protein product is CASSSPYGDGYTF.